The TCR beta chain under discussion was sequenced for a study of T-cell reconstitution after alpha-beta-depleted transplantation in children. Study-wide results and limits: About two months after transplant, alpha-beta T cells reportedly came from several hundred expanded graft clones. A year had passed since transplant, and T-cell counts and diversity by then came mostly from newly produced T cells. The origin of high day-60 TCRbeta diversity in some patients lay in surviving recipient T cells and thymic progenitors.

The germline CDR1 and CDR2 sequences are SGDLS and YYNGEE. The CDR3 sequence is 13 residues long. Trimming pared 3 bases from V and 4 bases from J, leaving 8 bases between. This clonotype was counted at least ten times. Its matching antigen is unknown. Construction of the TCRbeta library involved unique molecular identifiers. TCRdb fed the PCR reads into MiXCR, producing one record per CDR3 protein. The sample comprises about 300,000 distinct CDR3 sequences, over 9.5% of which are singletons, and around 7.6% rests with the top ten. The source material was PBMCs, sampled before TCRalphabeta/CD19-depleted stem cell transplant. This TCR came from a boy in the first two years of life with acute myeloid leukemia, due to receive a stem cell transplant. The rearrangement joins TRBV9 to TRBJ2-1, with D unresolved. The CDR3 DNA sequence: TGTGCCAGCAGCGCGGACCCTTACAATGAGCAGTTCTTC. Encoded protein: CASSADPYNEQFF.